The clone carrying this TCR beta chain turned up a few times. Its target is unknown. A read error may account for a junction end that differs from germline. The data are from a study of regulatory T cells in long-lasting Graves disease. Study outcomes and limitations: Among persistent patients, a larger number of public clonotypes were shared (approximately 3,000) than among newly diagnosed patients (more than 850). Researchers examined only peripheral blood and not thyroid tissue.

Time point meaning: newly diagnosed GD, antithyroid drugs for less than 3 months. PBMCs provided the RNA from which the TCR library was made. The TCR beta library used iRepertoire HTBI primers with Arm-PCR amplification of CDR3. TCRdb reprocessed the multiplex PCR reads via MiXCR and lists one record per CDR3 protein. Here the sample spans about 360,000 distinct CDR3 sequences, 15% to 20% being singletons. The CDR3 is made up of 14 amino acids. Germline loops: CDR1 SGHTA, CDR2 FQGNSA. The data were also submitted as part of a second study, on T cells in Graves' hyperthyroidism and ophthalmopathy. That work adds: A lack of ophthalmopathy progression within 18 months defined stable Graves' hyperthyroidism. HTBI primers were used for first-round RT-PCR of the TCR CDR3.

This TCR came from a young woman with Graves disease. The rearrangement links TRBV7-2 to TRBJ1-2, with TRBD1 matching over 9 bases. The sequencing here drew on peripheral blood mononuclear cells (PBMCs), taken at new diagnosis, from a patient treated with antithyroid drugs. CDR3 nucleotides: TGTGCCAGCAGCTTAGACAGGGGGCGCTTAGGCTACGCCTTC. Its translation: CASSLDRGRLGYAF.